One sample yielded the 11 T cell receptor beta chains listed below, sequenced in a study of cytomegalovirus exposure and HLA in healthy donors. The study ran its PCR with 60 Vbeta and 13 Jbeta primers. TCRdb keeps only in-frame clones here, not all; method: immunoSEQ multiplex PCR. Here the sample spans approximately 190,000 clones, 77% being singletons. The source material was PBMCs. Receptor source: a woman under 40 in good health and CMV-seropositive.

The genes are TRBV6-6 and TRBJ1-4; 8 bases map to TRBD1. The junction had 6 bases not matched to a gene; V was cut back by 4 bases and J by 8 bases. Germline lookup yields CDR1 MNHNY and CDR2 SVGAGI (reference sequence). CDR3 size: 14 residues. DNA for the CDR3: TGTGCCAGCAGTTCCGGACAGGGAGTGGAAAAACTGTTTTTT. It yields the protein CASSSGQGVEKLFF.

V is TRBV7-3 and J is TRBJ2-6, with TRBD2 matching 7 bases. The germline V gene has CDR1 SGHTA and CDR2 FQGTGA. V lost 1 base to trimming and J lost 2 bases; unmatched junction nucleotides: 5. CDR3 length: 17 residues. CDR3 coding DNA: TGTGCCAGCAGCTTAAGCAGGGAGGGCGCTGGGGCCAACGTCCTGACTTTC. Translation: CASSLSREGAGANVLTF.

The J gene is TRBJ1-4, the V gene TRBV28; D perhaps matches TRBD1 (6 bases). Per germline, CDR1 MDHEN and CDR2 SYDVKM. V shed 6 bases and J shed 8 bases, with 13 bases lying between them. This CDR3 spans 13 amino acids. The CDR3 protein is CASRKGGSEKLFF. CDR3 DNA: TGTGCCAGCAGAAAAGGGGGTAGCGAAAAACTGTTTTTT.

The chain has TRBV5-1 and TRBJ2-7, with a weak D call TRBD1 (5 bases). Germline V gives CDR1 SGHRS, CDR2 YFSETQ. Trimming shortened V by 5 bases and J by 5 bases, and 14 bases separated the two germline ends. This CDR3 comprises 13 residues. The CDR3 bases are TGCGCCAGCAGAAAACAGGCCCTGGACGAGCAGTACTTC. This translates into CASRKQALDEQYF.

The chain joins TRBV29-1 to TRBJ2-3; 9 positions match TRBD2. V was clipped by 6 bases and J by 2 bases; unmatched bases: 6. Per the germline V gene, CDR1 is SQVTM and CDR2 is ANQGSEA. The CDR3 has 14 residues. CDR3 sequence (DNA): TGCAGCGTCTATGGACTAGCGATCACAGATACGCAGTATTTT. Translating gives CSVYGLAITDTQYF.

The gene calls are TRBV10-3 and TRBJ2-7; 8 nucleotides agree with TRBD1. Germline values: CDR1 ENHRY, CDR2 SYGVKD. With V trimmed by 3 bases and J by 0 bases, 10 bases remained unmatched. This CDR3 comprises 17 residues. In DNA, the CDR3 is TGTGCCATCAGTGATGGTCGGACAGGGAAAGGCTCCTACGAGCAGTACTTC. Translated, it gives CAISDGRTGKGSYEQYF.

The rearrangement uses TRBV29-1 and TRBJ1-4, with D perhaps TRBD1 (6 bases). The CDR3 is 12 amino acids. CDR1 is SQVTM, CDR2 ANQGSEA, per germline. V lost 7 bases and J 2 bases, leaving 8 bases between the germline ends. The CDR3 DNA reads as TGCAGCGGGGGACACACTAATGAAAAACTGTTTTTT. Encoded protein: CSGGHTNEKLFF.

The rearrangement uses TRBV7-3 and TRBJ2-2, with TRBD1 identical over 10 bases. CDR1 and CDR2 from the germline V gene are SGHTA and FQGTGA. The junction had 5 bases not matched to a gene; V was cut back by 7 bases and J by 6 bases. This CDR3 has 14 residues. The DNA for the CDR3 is TGTGCCAGCACCCAGGGACAGGGGCCCGGGGAGCTGTTTTTT. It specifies CASTQGQGPGELFF.

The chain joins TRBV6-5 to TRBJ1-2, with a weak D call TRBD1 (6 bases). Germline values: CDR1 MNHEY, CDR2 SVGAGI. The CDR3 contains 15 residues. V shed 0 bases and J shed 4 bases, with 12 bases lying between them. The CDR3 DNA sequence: TGTGCCAGCAGTTACTCTAGTTCAGGGGTCTATGGCTACACCTTC. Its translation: CASSYSSSGVYGYTF.

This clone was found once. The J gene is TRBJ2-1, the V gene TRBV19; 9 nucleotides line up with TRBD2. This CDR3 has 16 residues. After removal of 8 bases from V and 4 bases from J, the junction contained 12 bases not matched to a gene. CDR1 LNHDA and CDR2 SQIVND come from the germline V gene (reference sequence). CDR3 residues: CASCLAGINPYNEQFF. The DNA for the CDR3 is TGTGCCAGTTGTCTAGCGGGGATAAACCCTTACAATGAGCAGTTCTTC. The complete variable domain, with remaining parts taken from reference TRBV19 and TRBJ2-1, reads DGGITQSPKYLFRKEGQNVTLSCEQNLNHDAMYWYRQDPGQGLRLIYYSQIVNDFQKGDIAEGYSVSREKKESFPLTVTSAQKNPTAFYLCASCLAGINPYNEQFFGPGTRLTVL.

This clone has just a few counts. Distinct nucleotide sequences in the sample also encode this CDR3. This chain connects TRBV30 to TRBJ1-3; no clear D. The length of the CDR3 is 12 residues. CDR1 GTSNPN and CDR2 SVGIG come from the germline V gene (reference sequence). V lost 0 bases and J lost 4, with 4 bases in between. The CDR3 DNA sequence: TGTGCCTGGAGTGTCGCGGGAAACACCATATATTTT. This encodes CAWSVAGNTIYF.